This TCR beta chain was sequenced for a study of blood T cell repertoires in COVID-19 (dated by TCRdb to 2018 to 2020). Background for the entire study: Samples from collaborators originated in the United States, Italy and Spain and spanned both the acute and convalescent phases of COVID-19. The prospective study material was composed of cDNA or gDNA derived from T cells, B-cell-depleted T cells, or PBMCs. The dataset comprised deeply sampled blood TCRbeta repertoires from subjects exposed to, actively infected with, or recovered from COVID-19. Where available, HLA class I and class II types were taken from metadata supplied by the sample provider and were not determined by assay-based typing. Nearly every sample came with metadata listing a de-identified subject ID, COVID-19 status, age in years and sex. A freely available public database, intended as a resource for researchers studying the immune response to SARS-CoV-2, is where the repertoires were released. Samples were obtained from the ongoing ImmuneRACE study (first 160 participants) and from about 1,300 subjects provided by 6 global collaborators. Overall results and qualifications from the work: Clinical and demographic metadata were provided uncurated, with the amount varying by source and participant.

At the junction V is shortened by 4 bases and J by 4 bases; bases outside the gene matches: 9. Counted from cysteine to phenylalanine, this CDR3 has 17 amino acids. Only CDR3 DNA remains: 51 bases, in frame from the first base. CDR1 SQVTM and CDR2 ANQGSEA are derived from the germline V gene. The immunoSEQ Assay, a bias-controlled multiplex PCR, was used to amplify TCRbeta CDR3 regions from genomic DNA. On the authors' methods: The number of nucleated cells in each sample was estimated by amplification of reference gene primers within the assay. To quantify the absolute abundance of each unique TCRbeta CDR3 rearrangement, sequence reads were collapsed and filtered. For each sample, productive Simpson clonality was calculated by taking the square root of Simpson's diversity index across productive rearrangements. Not all clones reach the TCRdb copy of this immuneACCESS table, which keeps in-frame sequences only. Checked studies attribute under half of the gap to unresolved V genes and leave the rest unexplained. V and J calls and clone size come straight from that table; D and trimming were deduced from the DNA. The sample data list approximately 190,000 clones, and about 86% of these were observed just once. Approximately 15% of the sample comes from the top ten.

The collaborating institutions used their own protocols to collect whole blood in K2EDTA tubes. Collaborator samples were shipped for TCRbeta analysis as frozen whole blood, isolated PBMCs, or DNA extracted from either sample type. This clone was seen just once. What antigen it recognizes has not been identified. Per-nucleotide qualities are absent, and no much larger clonotype sits a single base away. This TCR was recovered from a man aged 25 to 40 with active or convalescent COVID-19. The V and J segments used are TRBV29-1 and TRBJ2-1, with 14 central nucleotides matching TRBD2. Sequencing used peripheral blood. At the DNA level, the sequence is TGCAGCGTTGTGGGACTAGCGGGAGCTCGATGGTACAATGAGCAGTTCTTC. Its product reads: CSVVGLAGARWYNEQFF.